The clone carrying this TCR beta chain was detected ten times or more. These data originate in a study of T-cell reconstitution after alpha-beta-depleted transplantation in children. The TCRbeta library incorporated unique molecular identifiers. TCRdb called the PCR reads again in MiXCR, with one record for every CDR3 protein. The repertoire consists of 90,000 to 100,000 distinct CDR3 sequences, with approximately 12% occurring once and the leading ten covering about 15%. V was shortened by 0 bases and J by 8 bases, with 13 bases between the two germline ends. The CDR3 runs to 15 residues. The V gene's germline CDR1 is SNHLY and CDR2 FYNNEI.

The TCR sequence derives from a human donor who donated a stem cell graft to a child with inherited bone marrow failure. The V call is TRBV2, the J call TRBJ2-2; the D gene is possibly TRBD2 (6 bases). Sequenced material: PBMCs from the stem cell graft donor, taken from the stem cell graft. This chain's CDR3 is CASSEALSGTGELFF. CDR3 bases: TGTGCCAGCAGTGAAGCGCTTTCAGGGACTGGGGAGCTGTTTTTT.